This T cell receptor beta chain was sequenced in a study of blood T cell repertoires in COVID-19. Across the study: From the United States, Italy and Spain came samples of acute and convalescent COVID-19. PBMCs, B-cell-depleted T cells, or T cells were the source of the cDNA or gDNA that made up the material.

J was trimmed by 7 bases and V by 4 bases; bases with no gene match: 5. The CDR3 has 16 amino acids. The V gene's germline CDR1 is MNHEY and CDR2 SVGAGI. Per the original data handling: Amplification of reference gene primers provided the estimated nucleated cell counts. The data were produced by immunoSEQ multiplex PCR, yet TCRdb's version contains in-frame clones alone and is incomplete. V and J calls and clone size are given by that table; D and trimming were obtained from the DNA. The sample shows 200,000 to 300,000 clones, nearly 90% of them seen only once. The TCR comes from a man between 18 and 29 years old with active or convalescent COVID-19. The chain recombines TRBV6-5 with TRBJ1-6, with 12 bases aligning to TRBD1. The sample taken for sequencing was peripheral blood. The DNA of the CDR3 is TGTGCCAGCAGTTCGGGACAGGGGGCCGGGAATTCACCCCTCCACTTT. Encoded protein: CASSSGQGAGNSPLHF.